This T cell receptor (beta chain) was retrieved from a study of T cell responses to AZD1222 COVID-19 vaccine. About the study: Analyses pooled second doses at about 4 or about 12 weeks. General study points: Females made up more of the donors, who were largely white British, and clonal diversity may have come out too low. Only six or seven AZD1222 recipients tested seropositive at baseline. Receipt of two AZD1222 doses was followed by a rise in Spike-specific TCR breadth and depth.

Of note for this clone: Its antigen is not identified.

The CDR3 has 15 amino acids. V gave up 4 bases and J gave up 1 base, with 13 bases separating them. The germline V gene encodes CDR1 KGHSH and CDR2 LQKENI. Sequencing used immunoSEQ multiplex PCR; TCRdb keeps in-frame clones, though not all of them. The data show more than 85,000 clones, approximately 91% seen once. The TCR sequence derives from an adult in good health. The chain couples TRBV18 to TRBJ1-1; the D gene is possibly TRBD1 (5 bases). Sequenced here: peripheral blood, sampled on day 0 of AZD1222 vaccination. As DNA, the CDR3 is TGTGCCAGCTCACTTGCAGGCGGGGGGAACACTGAAGCTTTCTTT. It codes for CASSLAGGGNTEAFF. The variable domain in full, completed from reference TRBV18 and TRBJ1-1, reads NAGVMQNPRHLVRRRGQEARLRCSPMKGHSHVYWYRQLPEEGLKFMVYLQKENIIDESGMPKERFSAEFPKEGPSILRIQQVVRGDSAAYFCASSLAGGGNTEAFFGQGTRLTVV.